This record covers a single T cell receptor (beta chain). Its matching antigen is unknown. The PCR was carried out with 60 Vbeta primers and 13 Jbeta primers. TCRdb's copy holds only in-frame clones and misses some; the assay was immunoSEQ multiplex PCR. The data hold more than 200,000 clones, with roughly 83% observed a single time. The sample originates from a study of cytomegalovirus exposure and HLA in healthy donors. Study-level findings and limits: The authors assumed roughly uniform sequencing depth across donors for presence/absence analyses. It was about 150 TCR beta chains that were listed as cytomegalovirus-associated.

In germline, CDR1 is SGHDT, CDR2 YYEEEE. This CDR3 is built from 14 residues. The ends were cut back, 6 bases at V and 10 bases at J, with 20 bases in the middle. The TCR originated in a girl aged 5 to 17 in good health and CMV-seronegative. V gene TRBV5-6 combines with J gene TRBJ2-1; D perhaps matches TRBD2 (6 bases). The sample comprised PBMCs. CDR3 sequence (DNA): TGTGCCAGCACCCTCGGGGACCGGGACTTCGAGCAGTTCTTC. Protein product: CASTLGDRDFEQFF.